A selection of T cell receptor beta chains follows, all from one sample in a study of blood T cell repertoires in COVID-19. Clones were sequenced by immunoSEQ multiplex PCR, and TCRdb holds only the in-frame ones, with some missing. The sample contains roughly 150,000 clones, 70% to 90% of which appear only once. What was sequenced was peripheral blood. The receptor set was obtained from a woman of 80 years or more with COVID-19, enrolled during active disease. Each CDR3 is given with its conserved first and last residue. Fields, in order: J gene, V gene, clone size, D gene, CDR3 protein, CDR3 DNA. A D gene is named only where the DNA matches it firmly. Size values are once, few and many counts, or a class for expanded clones, and some rows have none.

TRBJ1-2 TRBV5-8 - TRBD1 CASSFGQGVNYGYTF TGTGCCAGCAGCTTTGGGCAGGGGGTGAACTATGGCTACACCTTC
TRBJ1-1 TRBV13 - TRBD1 CASSLHPGGEAFF TGTGCCAGCAGCCTCCACCCAGGGGGTGAAGCTTTCTTT
TRBJ2-7 TRBV7-2 - - CASSPIGSEQYF TGTGCCAGCAGCCCCATCGGGAGCGAGCAGTACTTC
TRBJ2-1 TRBV6-1 - - CASSERGNNEQFF TGTGCCAGCAGTGAAAGGGGGAACAATGAGCAGTTCTTC
TRBJ1-5 TRBV3-1/TRBV3-2 - TRBD1 CASSQTGGQPQHF TGTGCCAGCAGCCAAACAGGGGGTCAGCCCCAGCATTTT
TRBJ1-6 TRBV28 once - CASSPPGGGNSPLHF TGTGCCAGCAGTCCCCCCGGCGGCGGAAATTCACCCCTCCACTTT
TRBJ1-1 TRBV28 - - CASSLSARTDTEAFF TGTGCCAGCAGTTTATCGGCGCGAACAGACACTGAAGCTTTCTTT
TRBJ1-2 TRBV11-2 - TRBD1 CASSFLSTGWGDYGYTF TGTGCCAGCAGCTTCCTATCGACAGGGTGGGGGGACTATGGCTACACCTTC
TRBJ1-1 TRBV12-3/TRBV12-4 - - CASSIWAAEAFF TGTGCCAGCAGTATCTGGGCAGCTGAAGCTTTCTTT
TRBJ2-3 TRBV5-1 - TRBD2 CASTKRGLAGPTDTQYF TGCGCCAGCACCAAAAGAGGGCTAGCGGGACCTACAGATACGCAGTATTTT
TRBJ2-7 TRBV5-1 - TRBD1 CASSTELGTGDPFNLEQYF TGCGCCAGCAGCACCGAGCTGGGGACAGGGGATCCGTTTAACCTCGAGCAGTACTTC
TRBJ2-5 TRBV11-2 - - CASSFSGVETQYF TGTGCCAGCAGCTTCTCAGGGGTGGAGACCCAGTACTTC
TRBJ1-2 TRBV6-5 - - CASSREGVYGYTF TGTGCCAGCAGCAGGGAGGGGGTCTATGGCTACACCTTC
TRBJ2-7 TRBV27 - TRBD2 CASRSTGGIHEQYF TGTGCCAGCCGCAGCACGGGAGGGATCCACGAGCAGTACTTC
TRBJ2-1 TRBV27 - TRBD1 CASSHRDRGSNNEQFF TGTGCCAGCAGTCACCGGGACAGGGGATCAAACAATGAGCAGTTCTTC
TRBJ1-1 TRBV3-1/TRBV3-2 - - CASSGAGLVTEAFF TGTGCCAGCAGCGGAGCGGGGTTGGTCACTGAAGCTTTCTTT
TRBJ1-1 TRBV7-2 once TRBD1 CASSLQGQANTEAFF TGTGCCAGCAGCTTACAGGGACAGGCGAACACTGAAGCTTTCTTT
TRBJ2-3 TRBV12-3/TRBV12-4 - - CASSWGLDTQYF TGTGCCAGCAGTTGGGGGCTAGATACGCAGTATTTT
TRBJ2-1 TRBV6-6 - - CASRGSRDFSNEQFF TGTGCCAGCAGAGGATCCCGGGACTTCAGCAATGAGCAGTTCTTC
TRBJ2-5 TRBV5-6 - - CASSFSGKYQETQYF TGTGCCAGCAGCTTTTCAGGAAAGTACCAAGAGACCCAGTACTTC
TRBJ2-2 TRBV6-2/TRBV6-3 few TRBD2 CASSYSRTSGSPGELFF TGTGCCAGCAGTTACTCGAGGACTAGCGGGAGCCCCGGGGAGCTGTTTTTT
TRBJ2-1 TRBV7-8 - TRBD1 CASSLLNRGPYNEQFF TGTGCCAGCAGCTTATTAAACAGGGGACCCTACAATGAGCAGTTCTTC
TRBJ1-2 TRBV29-1 few - CSTQGLSDNNYGYTF TGCAGCACCCAGGGTTTGTCCGACAACAACTATGGCTACACCTTC
TRBJ2-1 TRBV6-2/TRBV6-3 - TRBD2 CASSRGGSLFF TGTGCCAGCAGTCGAGGCGGGAGTCTGTTCTTC
TRBJ2-3 TRBV27 - TRBD2 CAGSLSISILAGGAGTDTQYF TGTGCCGGCAGTTTATCGATTAGTATTCTAGCGGGAGGCGCTGGCACAGATACGCAGTATTTT
TRBJ2-4 TRBV4-1 once TRBD2 CASSQTHPASGINIQYF TGCGCCAGCAGCCAAACTCACCCTGCTAGCGGAATAAACATTCAGTACTTC
TRBJ2-7 TRBV5-1 - TRBD1 CASSSGTGAYEQYF TGCGCCAGCAGCTCCGGGACAGGGGCCTACGAGCAGTACTTC
TRBJ2-1 TRBV6-2/TRBV6-3 - TRBD2 CASSNTGTSVNNEQFF TGTGCCAGCAGTAACACCGGGACTAGCGTGAACAATGAGCAGTTCTTC
TRBJ2-7 TRBV15 - TRBD2 CATSRDQAGAYEQYF TGTGCCACCAGCAGAGATCAGGCGGGGGCCTACGAGCAGTACTTC
TRBJ2-7 TRBV11-2 few TRBD1 CASSSWTGFNEQYF TGTGCCAGCAGCAGCTGGACAGGGTTTAACGAGCAGTACTTC
TRBJ2-1 TRBV4-2 - TRBD2 CASSQVLAERYNEQFF TGTGCCAGCAGCCAAGTTCTAGCGGAGCGTTACAATGAGCAGTTCTTC
TRBJ2-3 TRBV5-6 - TRBD2 CASSSSGSTDTQYF TGTGCCAGCAGCTCTAGCGGGAGCACAGATACGCAGTATTTT
TRBJ2-7 TRBV7-8 - TRBD1 CASSLALSRTGVGEQYF TGTGCCAGCAGCTTAGCGCTGTCCCGAACAGGGGTGGGAGAGCAGTACTTC
TRBJ1-1 TRBV7-8 - TRBD1 CASRPRGLGDTEAFF TGTGCCAGCAGGCCAAGGGGGCTGGGGGACACTGAAGCTTTCTTT
TRBJ2-7 TRBV5-1 - TRBD2 CASSSTSGGEQYF TGCGCCAGCAGCTCGACTAGCGGGGGGGAGCAGTACTTC
TRBJ2-5 TRBV15 - TRBD2 CATSRDLGRLAGIPETQYF TGTGCCACCAGCAGAGATTTGGGGCGGCTAGCGGGGATTCCGGAGACCCAGTACTTC
TRBJ2-7 TRBV6-5 - - CASRDPLGTYEQYF TGTGCCAGCAGAGATCCCCTGGGCACATACGAGCAGTACTTC
TRBJ2-2 TRBV19 - - CATQLAPPFTGELFF TGTGCCACACAACTAGCTCCGCCGTTTACCGGGGAGCTGTTTTTT
TRBJ2-4 TRBV7-8 - - CASSLSRNIQYF TGTGCCAGCAGCTTATCGAGGAACATTCAGTACTTC
TRBJ1-3 TRBV5-1 - TRBD1 CASSSYGEQGGRKSGNTIYF TGCGCCAGCAGCTCGTACGGTGAACAGGGGGGCCGTAAGTCTGGAAACACCATATATTTT
TRBJ2-2 TRBV27 - - CASSFLQINTGELFF TGTGCCAGCAGTTTTCTACAGATAAACACCGGGGAGCTGTTTTTT
TRBJ1-2 TRBV28 few TRBD1 CASRAGTGLGYTF TGTGCCAGCAGGGCCGGGACAGGGCTCGGCTACACCTTC
TRBJ1-2 TRBV14 - TRBD1 CASSQDKQGYGYTF TGTGCCAGCAGCCAAGATAAACAGGGGTATGGCTACACCTTC
TRBJ2-2 TRBV28 - - CASVAPSVAGELFF TGTGCCAGCGTGGCCCCTAGCGTTGCAGGGGAGCTGTTTTTT
TRBJ2-1 TRBV6-1 few - CASSEGWGLLRYNEQFF TGTGCCAGCAGTGAGGGGTGGGGACTTTTAAGGTACAATGAGCAGTTCTTC
TRBJ1-2 TRBV4-3 few TRBD1 CASSRDGTVGYTF TGCGCCAGCAGCCGAGACGGGACAGTCGGCTACACCTTC
TRBJ2-3 TRBV6-2/TRBV6-3 - TRBD1 CASSYGGTGRNTQYF TGTGCCAGCAGTTACGGTGGGACAGGGAGGAATACGCAGTATTTT
TRBJ2-2 TRBV27 - - CASSMLAAAIGELFF TGTGCCAGCAGTATGTTAGCGGCAGCTATCGGGGAGCTGTTTTTT